The source of this T cell receptor (beta chain) is a study of molecular identifiers for immune sequencing clone quantification. The V gene lost 4 bases and the J gene lost 0 bases, with 15 bases spanning the gap. CDR1 MNHNY and CDR2 SVGAGI come from the germline V gene (reference sequence). The CDR3 runs 16 residues. This clonotype was counted at least ten times. MiXCR, run by TCRdb on the PCR reads, gives a single entry per CDR3 protein. This sample has some 680,000 distinct CDR3 sequences, with roughly 25% found just once. The sample consisted of naive CD8+ T cells from blood, with Jurkat cell RNA spiked in. Subset described: FACS-sorted CD8+CD4-CCR7+CD45RA+ naive T cells. The rearrangement joins TRBV6-6 to TRBJ1-1, with a possible D match to TRBD1 (6 bases). This TCR came from a human donor in good health. Some libraries in this study had Jurkat cell RNA spiked in. The CDR3 DNA sequence: TGTGCCAGCAGTTGGATTATGGGGGCACTGAACACTGAAGCTTTCTTT. Its translation is CASSWIMGALNTEAFF.